This note documents a single T cell receptor beta chain sequence. Its target is not known. This table comes from immunoSEQ multiplex PCR, and its TCRdb copy is limited to in-frame clones, with some not included. The sample lists 300,000 to 400,000 clones, about 82% occurring once. V shed 7 bases, J shed 8 bases, and the junction held 7 bases outside the gene matches. The CDR3 is made up of 14 amino acids. The germline V gene has CDR1 MNHNY and CDR2 SVGAGI (reference sequence). This record comes from a study of Ad26.COV2.S vaccination and SARS-CoV-2 variants. Treatment defined: some 20 received Ad26.COV2.S at low or high dose, single or two shots; 5 received placebo; per-sample allocation not given. Day 63 following the first vaccine or placebo injection was when the samples were taken. Study conclusions and caveats: Reported post-vaccination CD8+ and CD4+ T cell responses to spike showed substantial breadth.

This TCR was recovered from a person aged 18-60 years who received the Ad26.COV2.S COVID-19 vaccine or a placebo. The chain is built from TRBV6-6 and TRBJ2-2; TRBD1 agrees at 10 bases. Sample: peripheral blood, taken in a trial of Ad26.COV2.S vaccine versus placebo. The CDR3 is CASKTTGGIGELFF. The CDR3 DNA sequence: TGTGCCAGCAAGACGACAGGGGGCATTGGGGAGCTGTTTTTT.